This TCR beta chain was identified in a study of T cell responses to AZD1222 COVID-19 vaccine. With regard to this clone: Other DNA sequences in the same sample also yield this CDR3.

Data came from immunoSEQ multiplex PCR; TCRdb stores just in-frame clones and leaves some out. The top ten hold 0.5% to 0.65% of the sample, which has approximately 260,000 clones, 90% to 95% seen once. The V gene lost 3 bases and the J gene lost 5 bases, with 4 bases spanning the gap. Germline CDR1 is MDHEN and CDR2 is SYDVKM. CDR3 length: 11 residues. The rearrangement links TRBV28 to TRBJ1-1, with D unresolved. The sequence derives from an adult in good health. The sample here was peripheral blood, taken on day 0 of AZD1222 vaccination. CDR3 nucleotides: TGTGCCAGCAGTTTGAGAACTGAAGCTTTCTTT. Its protein is CASSLRTEAFF.